The 5 T cell receptor beta chains given below trace back to one sample, sequenced in a study of cytomegalovirus exposure and HLA in healthy donors. Primers: 60 Vbeta forward and 13 Jbeta reverse. Sequencing was performed with immunoSEQ multiplex PCR; in TCRdb, only in-frame clones are kept and a portion is missing. Of about 160,000 clones in the sample, 68% were seen once. The source material was PBMCs. Receptors originate from a woman younger than 30 in good health and CMV-seropositive.

This clone was seen a handful of times. The chain recombines TRBV18 with TRBJ1-1, with a tentative D call TRBD1 (5 bases). The germline gives CDR1 KGHSH, CDR2 LQKENI. This CDR3 contains 15 residues. The V and J ends lost 3 bases and 1 base respectively, with 12 bases between them. CDR3 in amino acids: CASSPTGETNTEAFF. CDR3 nucleotides: TGTGCCAGCTCACCTACAGGAGAAACGAACACTGAAGCTTTCTTT.

This clone occurred a few times. The chain uses TRBV5-5 and TRBJ1-1; 8 bases fit TRBD1. This CDR3 is 13 amino acids long. The V and J ends lost 10 bases and 1 base, in that order; junction bases with no gene match: 6. The germline V gene encodes CDR1 SGHKS and CDR2 YYEKEE (reference sequence). CDR3 in DNA: TGTGCCGGTACAGGGGGAACGAACACTGAAGCTTTCTTT. It is translated as CAGTGGTNTEAFF.

The chain combines TRBV21-1 with TRBJ1-4; the tabulated D call, TRBD1, remains unverified against the DNA. TRBV21-1 is tagged as a pseudogene. The CDR3 length is 15 residues. In DNA form, the CDR3 reads TGTGCCCGGACAGGGACAGATGCAACTAATGAAAAACTGTTTTTT. It specifies CARTGTDATNEKLFF.

The chain combines TRBV10-1 with TRBJ2-2; no firm D call. The V end lost 6 bases, the J end lost 0 bases, and 17 bases lay between the germline ends. The length of the CDR3 is 17 residues. CDR1 and CDR2 from the germline V gene are WNHNN and SYGVQD (reference sequence). Written as DNA, the CDR3 is TGCGCCAGCAGCCACGCCCGACTTAGCACGAACACCGGGGAGCTGTTTTTT. Translation: CASSHARLSTNTGELFF.

The rearrangement links TRBV6-5 to TRBJ1-5, with 7 bases lining up with TRBD1. The CDR3 contains 14 residues. The ends lost 4 bases at V and 4 bases at J; junction bases unmatched: 4. From germline, CDR1 is MNHEY and CDR2 SVGAGI. CDR3 in DNA: TGTGCCAGCAGTTCTCACAGGGGAAATCAGCCCCAGCATTTT. Protein: CASSSHRGNQPQHF.